The 28 T cell receptor beta chains below all came from one sample that was sequenced in a study of blood T cell repertoires in COVID-19. Using immunoSEQ multiplex PCR, the repertoire was profiled, and TCRdb retains in-frame clones only, with some absent. This sample has tens of thousands of clones; approximately 84% occur once, and the top ten carry approximately 10%. The sample comprised peripheral blood. These receptor sequences come from a man older than 75 with COVID-19, enrolled during active disease.

This clone was seen more than once but under ten times. This sequence joins TRBV7-9 and TRBJ1-4; D is unresolved. The CDR3 runs 14 residues. Germline V gene data show CDR1 as SEHNR and CDR2 as FQNEAQ (reference sequence). The V end lost 4 bases, the J end lost 8 bases, and 14 bases lay between the germline ends. This chain's CDR3 is CASSSPREGEKLFF. Here the CDR3 DNA reads TGTGCCAGCAGCTCCCCCCGAGAGGGAGAAAAACTGTTTTTT.

V gene TRBV7-2 combines with J gene TRBJ2-1; 7 bases line up with TRBD1. This CDR3 is built from 14 residues. The V and J ends lost 5 bases and 8 bases, in that order; junction bases with no gene match: 9. CDR1 and CDR2 (germline): SGHTA, FQGNSA. The CDR3 DNA follows: TGTGCCAGCAGCCGCCCGTACAGGGGCGATGAGCAGTTCTTC. This sequence encodes CASSRPYRGDEQFF.

This chain joins TRBV2 and TRBJ1-2; D gene uncertain. Germline lookup yields CDR1 SNHLY and CDR2 FYNNEI. The V gene lost 0 bases and the J gene lost 1 base, with 6 bases spanning the gap. The CDR3 has 14 residues. Here the CDR3 DNA reads TGTGCCAGCAGTGAAGCTTCTAATAACTATGGCTACACCTTC. Protein sequence: CASSEASNNYGYTF.

This clone was seen a few times. Other DNA sequences in this sample translate to the same CDR3. This chain links TRBV5-8 with TRBJ1-1; D not resolved. The germline V gene encodes CDR1 SGHTS and CDR2 YDEGEE. This CDR3 comprises 12 residues. V was trimmed by 0 bases and J by 7 bases, leaving 7 bases between them. The CDR3 loop reads CASSLDGLEAFF. DNA of the CDR3: TGTGCCAGCAGCTTGGATGGGCTTGAAGCTTTCTTT.

This chain links TRBV5-1 with TRBJ2-2; D is perhaps TRBD1 (5 bases). V lost 0 bases and J 0 bases, leaving 9 bases between the germline ends. CDR1 is SGHRS and CDR2 is YFSETQ in the germline V gene. The CDR3 runs 16 residues. The CDR3 is CASSLEGATNTGELFF. In DNA form, the CDR3 reads TGCGCCAGCAGCTTGGAAGGGGCCACGAACACCGGGGAGCTGTTTTTT.

The rearrangement uses TRBV5-6 and TRBJ2-5; 10 positions agree with TRBD1. The CDR3 loop spans 15 amino acids. The ends lost 5 bases at V and 4 bases at J; junction bases unmatched: 8. Per germline, CDR1 SGHDT and CDR2 YYEEEE. The CDR3 nucleotides read TGTGCCAGCAGTTATAAAAGGACAGGGGGAGAGACCCAGTACTTC. This sequence encodes CASSYKRTGGETQYF. Full variable domain (outside the CDR3, taken from reference TRBV5-6 and TRBJ2-5): DAGVTQSPTHLIKTRGQQVTLRCSPKSGHDTVSWYQQALGQGPQFIFQYYEEEERQRGNFPDRFSGHQFPNYSSELNVNALLLGDSALYLCASSYKRTGGETQYFGPGTRLLVL.

The chain joins TRBV9 to TRBJ2-3; D might be TRBD1 (6 bases). Germline lookup yields CDR1 SGDLS and CDR2 YYNGEE. The V and J ends lost 3 bases and 1 base respectively, with 12 bases between them. The CDR3 has 15 residues. Written as DNA, the CDR3 is TGTGCCAGCAGCGCACTACAGGGAGGCACAGATACGCAGTATTTT. It encodes CASSALQGGTDTQYF.

This rearrangement joins TRBV10-3 to TRBJ2-1, with TRBD2 matching 8 bases. CDR1 and CDR2 from the germline V gene are ENHRY and SYGVKD. The CDR3 covers 16 residues. J was trimmed by 6 bases and V by 3 bases; bases with no gene match: 10. The CDR3 region is CAISDRSGRGLNEQFF. CDR3 coding DNA: TGTGCCATCAGTGACCGAAGCGGGAGAGGTCTCAATGAGCAGTTCTTC.

This chain connects TRBV7-3 to TRBJ2-1; the match to TRBD2 covers 9 bases. The CDR3 covers 16 residues. Germline V gives CDR1 SGHTA, CDR2 FQGTGA. V shed 4 bases and J 9 bases; nucleotides not matched to a gene: 13. The CDR3 DNA reads TGTGCCAGCAGCTCTCCCGTAGCGGGGGCGCCTTCTGAGCAGTTCTTC. Translation: CASSSPVAGAPSEQFF. Combining the CDR3 with reference TRBV7-3 and TRBJ2-1 gives the whole variable domain GAGVSQTPSNKVTEKGKYVELRCDPISGHTALYWYRQSLGQGPEFLIYFQGTGAADDSGLPNDRFFAVRPEGSVSTLKIQRTERGDSAVYLCASSSPVAGAPSEQFFGPGTRLTVL.

This chain joins TRBV14 and TRBJ1-2; 8 bases are shared with TRBD1. Germline values: CDR1 SGHDN, CDR2 FVKESK. CDR3 size: 15 residues. Trimming cost V 3 bases and J 9 bases; bases outside gene matches: 12. CDR3 DNA: TGTGCCAGCAGCCAGCCGGGACAGGCAGTCTTAAGCTACACCTTC. It yields the protein CASSQPGQAVLSYTF.

This rearrangement joins TRBV10-1 to TRBJ2-2; 11 positions match TRBD2. Germline V gene data show CDR1 as WNHNN and CDR2 as SYGVQD (reference sequence). The CDR3 covers 16 residues. Trimming at V came to 6 bases and at J to 2 bases, leaving 5 bases not matched to a gene. The CDR3 spells CASRKTSGANTGELFF. In DNA, the CDR3 is TGCGCCAGCAGAAAGACTAGCGGGGCCAACACCGGGGAGCTGTTTTTT.

This clone occurred a few times. V usage is TRBV30 and J usage is TRBJ2-3, with D maybe TRBD2 (6 bases). Germline V gene data show CDR1 as GTSNPN and CDR2 as SVGIG (reference sequence). CDR3 length: 13 amino acids. The DNA of the CDR3 is TGTGCGCGGGGTAGCGGAGGTGCAGATACGCAGTATTTT. Its translation: CARGSGGADTQYF.

The chain recombines TRBV2 with TRBJ1-5, with 7 bases that match TRBD1. Germline loops: CDR1 SNHLY, CDR2 FYNNEI. This CDR3 spans 15 amino acids. J lost 4 bases, V lost 5 bases, and 8 bases had no gene match. CDR3 sequence (DNA): TGTGCCAGCAGTCCCGGACAGGCGTTTAATCAGCCCCAGCATTTT. This gives the protein CASSPGQAFNQPQHF.

The CDR3 coding sequence is TGTGCCAGCAGCACAACGGGCACCGGGACAGGGGTCCGCACCGGGGAGCTGTTTTTT. Amino acid sequence: CASSTTGTGTGVRTGELFF. V usage is TRBV5-5 and J usage is TRBJ2-2; TRBD1 matches 10 bases. The CDR3 extends over 19 amino acids. Germline V CDR1 and CDR2: SGHKS, YYEKEE (reference sequence). Trimming at V came to 4 bases and at J to 4 bases, leaving 16 bases not matched to a gene.

The chain employs TRBV4-2 and TRBJ2-1, with D maybe TRBD1 (5 bases). Germline values: CDR1 LGHNA, CDR2 YNFKEQ. This CDR3 has 15 residues. Trimming cost V 0 bases and J 4 bases, with 10 bases left between them. CDR3 bases: TGTGCCAGCAGCCAAGACAGGGCCTCGTACAATGAGCAGTTCTTC. Its translation is CASSQDRASYNEQFF.

This chain joins TRBV7-2 and TRBJ2-2, with a tentative D call TRBD2 (6 bases). V dropped 3 bases and J dropped 0 bases, with 14 bases sitting between them. Germline CDR1 reads SGHTA; CDR2 reads FQGNSA. The CDR3 has 17 residues. This CDR3 is CASSFSILAANTGELFF. CDR3 sequence (DNA): TGTGCCAGCAGCTTCTCCATACTAGCAGCGAACACCGGGGAGCTGTTTTTT.

The rearrangement joins TRBV29-1 to TRBJ1-1; no definite D call. V was shortened by 4 bases and J by 6 bases, with 15 bases between the two germline ends. This CDR3 spans 13 amino acids. CDR1 is SQVTM and CDR2 is ANQGSEA in the germline V gene. This CDR3 reads CSVAPVGLSEAFF. The DNA for the CDR3 is TGCAGCGTTGCACCTGTTGGACTCTCTGAAGCTTTCTTT.

This clone has only a few counts. The CDR3 bases are TGTGCCAGCAGCTTGGAGCGGTACACTGAAGCTTTCTTT. Protein sequence: CASSLERYTEAFF. V is TRBV5-6 and J is TRBJ1-1; D gene uncertain. CDR3 length: 13 amino acids. Trimming stripped 0 bases from V and 3 bases from J, with 6 bases between. Germline V lookup: CDR1 SGHDT, CDR2 YYEEEE.

J is TRBJ1-1 and V is TRBV18, with D maybe TRBD1 (5 bases). Trimming left V 3 bases short and J 4 bases short, with 15 bases between. There are 15 residues in the CDR3. Germline V CDR1 and CDR2: KGHSH, LQKENI. The CDR3 loop reads CASSPSQGSTTEAFF. The CDR3, as DNA: TGTGCCAGCTCACCTTCCCAGGGCTCGACCACTGAAGCTTTCTTT. Filled out from reference TRBV18 and TRBJ1-1, the complete variable domain reads NAGVMQNPRHLVRRRGQEARLRCSPMKGHSHVYWYRQLPEEGLKFMVYLQKENIIDESGMPKERFSAEFPKEGPSILRIQQVVRGDSAAYFCASSPSQGSTTEAFFGQGTRLTVV.

This chain joins TRBV6-5 and TRBJ1-1, with a weak D call TRBD1 (5 bases). V was pared by 4 bases and J by 3 bases, with 12 bases between. CDR1 is MNHEY, CDR2 SVGAGI, per germline. There are 14 residues in the CDR3. CDR3 bases: TGTGCCAGCAGTTCGGCCAGGGCGCACACTGAAGCTTTCTTT. Amino acids: CASSSARAHTEAFF.

The sample holds a few counts of this clone. The J gene is TRBJ1-1, the V gene TRBV10-3, with TRBD1 identical over 9 bases. The CDR3 runs to 14 residues. Per the germline V gene, CDR1 is ENHRY and CDR2 is SYGVKD. The V segment lost 6 bases and the J segment 5 bases; nucleotides outside the gene matches: 7. The CDR3: CAIRADRGWTEAFF. The DNA for the CDR3 is TGTGCCATCAGAGCGGACAGGGGTTGGACTGAAGCTTTCTTT.

The rearrangement links TRBV2 to TRBJ2-2; 9 bases are a match to TRBD2. J lost 6 bases, V lost 10 bases, and 9 bases had no gene match. This CDR3 is built from 14 residues. Germline CDR1 and CDR2: SNHLY and FYNNEI. The CDR3 loop reads CATQREEGAGELFF. The CDR3 region has the DNA TGTGCCACCCAGCGGGAGGAAGGTGCCGGGGAGCTGTTTTTT. The whole variable domain, remainder taken from reference TRBV2 and TRBJ2-2, is EPEVTQTPSHQVTQMGQEVILRCVPISNHLYFYWYRQILGQKVEFLVSFYNNEISEKSEIFDDQFSVERPDGSNFTLKIRSTKLEDSAMYFCATQREEGAGELFFGEGSRLTVL.

The V call is TRBV2, the J call TRBJ1-5; 8 bases are shared with TRBD1. With V trimmed by 7 bases and J by 4 bases, 9 bases remained unmatched. Germline V gene sequence: CDR1 SNHLY, CDR2 FYNNEI. This CDR3 region has 15 residues. The DNA for the CDR3 is TGTGCCAGCAACCTAGGACAGGGAGGGAATCAGCCCCAGCATTTT. Amino acid sequence: CASNLGQGGNQPQHF. Full variable domain (rest looked up from reference TRBV2 and TRBJ1-5): EPEVTQTPSHQVTQMGQEVILRCVPISNHLYFYWYRQILGQKVEFLVSFYNNEISEKSEIFDDQFSVERPDGSNFTLKIRSTKLEDSAMYFCASNLGQGGNQPQHFGDGTRLSIL.

The chain recombines TRBV9 with TRBJ2-2; 10 bases fit TRBD2. Germline values: CDR1 SGDLS, CDR2 YYNGEE. Trimming at V came to 4 bases and at J to 1 base, leaving 1 base not matched to a gene. The CDR3 is 15 amino acids. Here the CDR3 reads CASSTSGENTGELFF. The DNA for the CDR3 is TGTGCCAGCAGCACTAGCGGGGAGAACACCGGGGAGCTGTTTTTT.

This chain connects TRBV11-2 to TRBJ1-5; no clear D. V lost 1 base, J lost 3 bases, and 13 bases lay in between. CDR3 size: 16 residues. Per germline, CDR1 SGHAT and CDR2 FQNNGV. CDR3 nucleotide sequence: TGTGCCAGCAGCTTAGGAGGGTGGGGTCCCAATCAGCCCCAGCATTTT. Its protein is CASSLGGWGPNQPQHF.

V and J are TRBV12-5 and TRBJ1-2, with a possible D match to TRBD1 (5 bases). The CDR3 has 18 residues. V lost 2 bases, J lost 6 bases, and 25 bases lay in between. Germline CDR1 reads LGHNT; CDR2 reads FRNRAP. CDR3 residues: CASGLTWAARAQGDGYTF. CDR3 bases: TGTGCTAGTGGTTTGACCTGGGCCGCCAGGGCGCAAGGGGATGGCTACACCTTC.

The chain recombines TRBV7-9 with TRBJ2-3; no firm D call. Germline CDR1 SEHNR, CDR2 FQNEAQ (reference sequence). Trimming removed 5 bases from V and 2 bases from J, with 11 bases in between. The CDR3 is 14 amino acids. DNA of the CDR3: TGTGCCAGCAGCCTGACTTCCTCCACAGATACGCAGTATTTT. Translating gives CASSLTSSTDTQYF.

The chain employs TRBV12-3 or TRBV12-4 and TRBJ1-2, with no clear D. CDR3 length: 13 residues. V lost 2 bases and J lost 5, with 9 bases in between. The CDR3 coding sequence is TGTGCCAGCAGTTTACGGTACGGTTATGGCTACACCTTC. It is translated as CASSLRYGYGYTF.